This TCR beta chain was captured by sequencing in a study of T-cell reconstitution after alpha-beta-depleted transplantation in children. Overall study results and limits: By about two months after transplant, alpha-beta T cells reportedly arose from several hundred graft clones that had expanded. One year post-transplant, T-cell counts and diversity were largely derived from T cells produced anew.

Preparation of the TCRbeta library was carried out with unique molecular identifiers. Each CDR3 protein is one row after TCRdb ran MiXCR on the PCR reads. Of hundreds of thousands of distinct CDR3 sequences detected, about an eighth appear once; the ten largest clones hold 0.79%. The CDR3 covers 15 residues. The germline CDR1 and CDR2 sequences are KGHSH and LQKENI. The V end was cut by 2 bases, the J end by 0 bases, with 9 bases between. This clonotype was detected only a few times. The target antigen is unknown. Sequencing used PBMCs, obtained before TCRalphabeta/CD19-depleted stem cell transplant. J is TRBJ2-3 and V is TRBV18; D tentatively fits TRBD1 or TRBD2 (5 bases each). The receptor was derived from a girl aged 2-15 years with congenital amegakaryocytic thrombocytopenia, due to receive a stem cell transplant. DNA of the CDR3: TGTGCCAGCTCACCATCTCGGGACAGCACAGATACGCAGTATTTT. It codes for CASSPSRDSTDTQYF.